These 15 T cell receptor beta chains were sequenced from one sample in a study of blood T cell repertoires in COVID-19. The data were produced by immunoSEQ multiplex PCR, yet TCRdb's version contains in-frame clones alone and is incomplete. This sample carries about 330,000 clones, more than 75% of them seen once, and the ten largest clones take approximately 4%. The specimen sequenced was peripheral blood. The receptor source for this set is a woman between 50 and 59 years old with active or convalescent COVID-19.

This chain uses TRBV27 with TRBJ1-4, with 7 bases that match TRBD1. J was trimmed by 8 bases and V by 8 bases; bases with no gene match: 11. The CDR3 covers 14 residues. CDR1 is MNHEY, CDR2 SMNVEV, per germline (reference sequence). CDR3 residues: CASSPGATGEKLFF. CDR3 bases: TGTGCCAGCTCCCCGGGGGCGACAGGGGAAAAACTGTTTTTT. The whole variable domain, remainder taken from reference TRBV27 and TRBJ1-4, is EAQVTQNPRYLITVTGKKLTVTCSQNMNHEYMSWYRQDPGLGLRQIYYSMNVEVTDKGDVPEGYKVSRKEKRNFPLILESPSPNQTSLYFCASSPGATGEKLFFGSGTQLSVL.

In this sample, this clone turned up a few times. The chain has TRBV30 and TRBJ1-4, with no clear D. Trimming removed 5 bases from V and 0 bases from J, with 10 bases in between. From germline, CDR1 is GTSNPN and CDR2 SVGIG (reference sequence). The CDR3 spans 14 residues. The CDR3 region is CAWDPTATNEKLFF. The CDR3 nucleotides are TGTGCCTGGGACCCCACTGCAACTAATGAAAAACTGTTTTTT.

This chain connects TRBV28 to TRBJ1-2, with D hard to call. Germline CDR1 and CDR2: MDHEN and SYDVKM. The CDR3 has 14 residues. Trimming stripped 2 bases from V and 4 bases from J, with 11 bases between. CDR3: CASSLSNGPYGYTF. CDR3 coding DNA: TGTGCCAGCAGTTTAAGTAACGGTCCCTATGGCTACACCTTC.

The chain recombines TRBV18 with TRBJ2-2, with 7 bases identical to TRBD1. V was clipped by 5 bases and J by 1 base; unmatched bases: 4. The CDR3 loop spans 15 amino acids. CDR1 is KGHSH, CDR2 LQKENI, per germline. CDR3 nucleotides: TGTGCCAGCTCAATCGACAGGGTGAACACCGGGGAGCTGTTTTTT. Its protein product is CASSIDRVNTGELFF.

This rearrangement joins TRBV6-2 or TRBV6-3 to TRBJ1-5, with TRBD1 matching over 9 bases. The CDR3 has 17 amino acids. Germline CDR1 MNHEY, CDR2 SVGEGT. V was clipped by 0 bases and J by 5 bases; unmatched bases: 8. Here the CDR3 DNA reads TGTGCCAGCAGTTACTCTTCCACAGGGGGCTTCTATCAGCCCCAGCATTTT. Protein: CASSYSSTGGFYQPQHF.

J is TRBJ2-3 and V is TRBV9; 9 bases agree with TRBD2. The CDR3 length is 16 residues. The V gene end was trimmed by 0 bases and the J gene end by 4 bases; junction bases not matched to a gene: 6. CDR1 and CDR2 from the germline V gene are SGDLS and YYNGEE. The CDR3 DNA reads as TGTGCCAGCAGCGTAGTTGGTAGCGGGAGATCAGATACGCAGTATTTT. Protein: CASSVVGSGRSDTQYF.

The chain has TRBV10-3 and TRBJ2-4, with 10 bases that match TRBD2. Germline V gene data show CDR1 as ENHRY and CDR2 as SYGVKD. V was pared by 6 bases and J by 8 bases, with 10 bases of the junction left unmatched. The CDR3 totals 15 residues. Written as DNA, the CDR3 is TGTGCCATCAGGGAGGGGAAGCGGGAGGGGGACATTCAGTACTTC. Its translation: CAIREGKREGDIQYF.

This clone turned up a few times. The chain combines TRBV5-4 with TRBJ2-7; 9 bases line up with TRBD2. The CDR3 is made up of 15 amino acids. The germline CDR1 and CDR2 sequences are SGHNT and YYREEE (reference sequence). J lost 5 bases, V lost 4 bases, and 10 bases had no gene match. The CDR3 DNA reads as TGTGCCAGCAGCATCATAGCGGGAGCCGCGAACGAGCAGTACTTC. As protein: CASSIIAGAANEQYF.

The chain recombines TRBV14 with TRBJ1-2, with TRBD1 as a possible D gene (5 bases). With 1 base removed from V and 3 bases from J, the gap between germline ends came to 15 bases. CDR1 and CDR2 from the germline V gene are SGHDN and FVKESK. The CDR3 runs 16 residues. CDR3 region: CASSQAGSQGDYGYTF. In DNA, the CDR3 is TGTGCCAGCAGCCAAGCAGGGTCTCAGGGCGACTATGGCTACACCTTC.

The chain joins TRBV5-1 to TRBJ1-1, with D perhaps matching TRBD1 (6 bases). Trimming took off 4 bases at V and 11 bases at J, with 18 bases between the two ends. The V gene's germline CDR1 is SGHRS and CDR2 YFSETQ. The CDR3 runs 13 residues. CDR3 sequence: CASSDDRTAGAFF. CDR3 DNA: TGCGCCAGCAGCGATGATCGGACAGCCGGGGCTTTCTTT.

The chain is built from TRBV29-1 and TRBJ2-1; D is perhaps TRBD2 (7 bases). Germline CDR1 reads SQVTM; CDR2 reads ANQGSEA. Trimming removed 4 bases at V and 5 bases at J, with 18 bases between. The CDR3 has 15 residues. The CDR3 DNA is TGCAGCGTTGGACGGCGGGGGCGGCGTCACAATGAGCAGTTCTTC. Protein: CSVGRRGRRHNEQFF.

This chain connects TRBV15 to TRBJ1-1; D is unclear. The V end lost 5 bases, the J end lost 0 bases, and 22 bases lay between the germline ends. This CDR3 comprises 18 residues. Looked up from germline, CDR1 is LNHNV and CDR2 is YYDKDF (reference sequence). Here the CDR3 DNA reads TGTGCCACCAGCCAGGAACCCAGATCCAGGAAAATGAACACTGAAGCTTTCTTT. Amino acids: CATSQEPRSRKMNTEAFF. Together with reference TRBV15 and TRBJ1-1, the CDR3 gives the full variable domain: DAMVIQNPRYQVTQFGKPVTLSCSQTLNHNVMYWYQQKSSQAPKLLFHYYDKDFNNEADTPDNFQSRRPNTSFCFLDIRSPGLGDTAMYLCATSQEPRSRKMNTEAFFGQGTRLTVV.

V usage is TRBV11-1 and J usage is TRBJ2-2; possible D gene TRBD1, 6 bases. The length of the CDR3 is 16 residues. Per germline, CDR1 SGHAT and CDR2 FQDESV (reference sequence). With 2 bases removed from V and 1 base from J, the gap between germline ends came to 11 bases. The CDR3 coding sequence is TGTGCCAGCAGCTTAACCTCGACAGGGAACACCGGGGAGCTGTTTTTT. Encoded protein: CASSLTSTGNTGELFF.

The CDR3 is CASSINRGRTEAFF. The CDR3 DNA reads TGTGCCAGCAGTATCAACAGGGGCAGGACTGAAGCTTTCTTT. V usage is TRBV27 and J usage is TRBJ1-1, with TRBD1 matching over 7 bases. The trim removed 5 bases at V and 5 bases at J, leaving 8 bases unmatched. The CDR3 runs 14 residues. Germline values: CDR1 MNHEY, CDR2 SMNVEV (reference sequence).

The J gene is TRBJ2-5, the V gene TRBV4-1; the match to TRBD1 covers 7 bases. Looked up from germline, CDR1 is MGHRA and CDR2 is YSYEKL. Losses at the gene ends were 6 bases for V and 3 bases for J; bases not matched to a gene: 7. This CDR3 spans 14 amino acids. CDR3 DNA sequence: TGCGCCAGCAGTTCTCCGGGACAGAAAGAGACCCAGTACTTC. This sequence encodes CASSSPGQKETQYF.